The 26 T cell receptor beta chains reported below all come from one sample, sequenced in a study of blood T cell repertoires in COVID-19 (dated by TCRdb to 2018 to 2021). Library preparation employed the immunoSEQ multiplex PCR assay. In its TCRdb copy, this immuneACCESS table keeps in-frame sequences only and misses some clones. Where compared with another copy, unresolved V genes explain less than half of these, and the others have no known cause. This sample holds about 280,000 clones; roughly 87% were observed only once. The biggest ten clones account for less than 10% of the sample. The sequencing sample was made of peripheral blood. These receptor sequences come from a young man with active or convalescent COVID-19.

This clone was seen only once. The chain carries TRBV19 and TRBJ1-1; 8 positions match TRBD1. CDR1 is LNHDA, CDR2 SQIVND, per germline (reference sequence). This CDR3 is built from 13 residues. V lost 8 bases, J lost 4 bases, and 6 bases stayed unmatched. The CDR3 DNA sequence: TGTGCCAGTGCCACAGGGGGACGCACTGAAGCTTTCTTT. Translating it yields CASATGGRTEAFF.

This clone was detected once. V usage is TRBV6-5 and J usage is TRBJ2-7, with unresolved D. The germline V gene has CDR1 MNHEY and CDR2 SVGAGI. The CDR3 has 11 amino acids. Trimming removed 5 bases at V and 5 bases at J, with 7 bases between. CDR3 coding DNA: TGTGCCAGCAGTAACAGTAACGAGCAGTACTTC. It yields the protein CASSNSNEQYF.

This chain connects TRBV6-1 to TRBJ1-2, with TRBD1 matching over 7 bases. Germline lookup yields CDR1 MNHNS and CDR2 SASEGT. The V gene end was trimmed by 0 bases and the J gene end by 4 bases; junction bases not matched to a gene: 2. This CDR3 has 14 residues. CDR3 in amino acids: CASSEAGQFYGYTF. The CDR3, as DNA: TGTGCCAGCAGTGAAGCGGGACAGTTCTATGGCTACACCTTC.

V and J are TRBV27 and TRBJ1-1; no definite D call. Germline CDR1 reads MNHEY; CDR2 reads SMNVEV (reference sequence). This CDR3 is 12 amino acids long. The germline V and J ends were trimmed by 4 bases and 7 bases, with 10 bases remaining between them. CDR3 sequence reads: CASSSWSSEAFF. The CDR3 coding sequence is TGTGCCAGCAGTTCGTGGTCGAGTGAAGCTTTCTTT.

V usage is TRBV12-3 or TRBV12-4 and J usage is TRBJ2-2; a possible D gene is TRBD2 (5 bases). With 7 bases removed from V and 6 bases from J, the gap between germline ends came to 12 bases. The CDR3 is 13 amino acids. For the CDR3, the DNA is TGTGCCAGCACCCCGAGGGCCGCCGGGGAGCTGTTTTTT. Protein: CASTPRAAGELFF.

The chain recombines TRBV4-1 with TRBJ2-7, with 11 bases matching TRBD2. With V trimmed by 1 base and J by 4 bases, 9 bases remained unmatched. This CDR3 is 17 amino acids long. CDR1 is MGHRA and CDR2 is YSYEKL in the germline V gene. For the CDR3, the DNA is TGCGCCAGCAGCCAAGTCATCACCGGGACTAGCGGATACGAGCAGTACTTC. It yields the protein CASSQVITGTSGYEQYF.

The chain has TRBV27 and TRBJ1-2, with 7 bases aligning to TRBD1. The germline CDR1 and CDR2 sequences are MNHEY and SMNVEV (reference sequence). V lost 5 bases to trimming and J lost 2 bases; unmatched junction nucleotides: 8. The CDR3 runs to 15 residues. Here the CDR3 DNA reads TGTGCCAGCAGTACACCCGACAGGGCAAACTATGGCTACACCTTC. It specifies CASSTPDRANYGYTF.

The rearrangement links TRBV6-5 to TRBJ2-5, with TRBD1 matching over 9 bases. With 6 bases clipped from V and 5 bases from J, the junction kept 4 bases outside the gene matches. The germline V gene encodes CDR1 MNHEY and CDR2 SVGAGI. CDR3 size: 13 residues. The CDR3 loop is CASRGTGLETQYF. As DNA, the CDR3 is TGTGCCAGCAGGGGGACAGGGCTGGAGACCCAGTACTTC.

The chain's CDR3 is CASSFRTTQETQYF. The CDR3 DNA sequence: TGTGCCAGCAGCTTCCGGACAACCCAAGAGACCCAGTACTTC. The rearrangement joins TRBV5-6 to TRBJ2-5; a possible D gene is TRBD1 (5 bases). Trimming cost V 2 bases and J 1 base, with 9 bases left between them. CDR3 length equals 14 residues. The germline CDR1 and CDR2 sequences are SGHDT and YYEEEE. The full variable domain, completed using reference TRBV5-6 and TRBJ2-5, is DAGVTQSPTHLIKTRGQQVTLRCSPKSGHDTVSWYQQALGQGPQFIFQYYEEEERQRGNFPDRFSGHQFPNYSSELNVNALLLGDSALYLCASSFRTTQETQYFGPGTRLLVL.

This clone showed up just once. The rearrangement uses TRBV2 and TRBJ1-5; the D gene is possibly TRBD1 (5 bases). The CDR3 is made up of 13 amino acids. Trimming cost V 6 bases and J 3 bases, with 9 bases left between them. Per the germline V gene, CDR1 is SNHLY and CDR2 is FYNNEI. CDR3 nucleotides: TGTGCCAGCAGAACAGGTCTCAATCAGCCCCAGCATTTT. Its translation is CASRTGLNQPQHF.

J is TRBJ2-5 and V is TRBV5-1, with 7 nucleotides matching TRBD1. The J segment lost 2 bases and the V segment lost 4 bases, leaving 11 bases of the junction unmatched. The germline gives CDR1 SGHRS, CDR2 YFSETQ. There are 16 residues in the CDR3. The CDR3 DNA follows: TGCGCCAGCAGCCAGGGGGACCCTTTCAAACAAGAGACCCAGTACTTC. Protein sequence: CASSQGDPFKQETQYF.

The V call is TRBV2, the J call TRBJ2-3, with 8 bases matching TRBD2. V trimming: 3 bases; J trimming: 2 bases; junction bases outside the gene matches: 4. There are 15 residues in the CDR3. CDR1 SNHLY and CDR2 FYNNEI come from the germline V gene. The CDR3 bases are TGTGCCAGCAGTGACGGGGGGGGCGCCACAGATACGCAGTATTTT. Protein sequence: CASSDGGGATDTQYF.

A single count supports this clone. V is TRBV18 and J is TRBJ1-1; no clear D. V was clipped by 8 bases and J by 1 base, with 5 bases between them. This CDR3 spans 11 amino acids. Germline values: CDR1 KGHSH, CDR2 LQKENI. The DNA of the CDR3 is TGTGCCAGCGCAGGGAACACTGAAGCTTTCTTT. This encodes CASAGNTEAFF.

In nucleotides, the CDR3 is TGTGCCAGCAGCCCCCCAGGGGGGGTAGCGGGGGGGGAGACCCAGTACTTC. Translating gives CASSPPGGVAGGETQYF. This rearrangement joins TRBV7-7 to TRBJ2-5, with 11 nucleotides matching TRBD2. The CDR3 runs 17 residues. The V segment lost 5 bases and the J segment 5 bases; nucleotides outside the gene matches: 13. The germline V gene has CDR1 SSHAT and CDR2 FNYEAQ (reference sequence).

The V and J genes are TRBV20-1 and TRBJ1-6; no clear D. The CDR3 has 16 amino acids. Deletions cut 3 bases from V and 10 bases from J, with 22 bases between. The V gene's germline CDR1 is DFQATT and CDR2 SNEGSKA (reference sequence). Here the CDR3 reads CSASKPGVGPSSPLHF. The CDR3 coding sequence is TGCAGTGCTAGTAAACCGGGAGTAGGGCCGAGCTCACCCCTCCACTTT.

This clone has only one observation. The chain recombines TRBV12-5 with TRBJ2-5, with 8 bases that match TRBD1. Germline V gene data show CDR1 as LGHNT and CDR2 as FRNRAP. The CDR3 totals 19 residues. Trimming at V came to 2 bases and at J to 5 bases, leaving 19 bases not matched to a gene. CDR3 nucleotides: TGTGCTAGTGGTTTGTTAAGGACAGGGCACGAGGTCGGACGCGAGACCCAGTACTTC. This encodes CASGLLRTGHEVGRETQYF.

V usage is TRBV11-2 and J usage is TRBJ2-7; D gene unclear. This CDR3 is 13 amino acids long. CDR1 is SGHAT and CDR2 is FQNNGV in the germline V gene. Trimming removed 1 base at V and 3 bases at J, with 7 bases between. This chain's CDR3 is CASSLGPDYEQYF. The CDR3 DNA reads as TGTGCCAGCAGCTTAGGTCCAGACTACGAGCAGTACTTC.

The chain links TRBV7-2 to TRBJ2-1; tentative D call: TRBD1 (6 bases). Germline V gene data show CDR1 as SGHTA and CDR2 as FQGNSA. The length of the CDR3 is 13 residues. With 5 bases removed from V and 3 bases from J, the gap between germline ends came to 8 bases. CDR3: CASSPDSYNEQFF. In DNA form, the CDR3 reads TGTGCCAGCAGCCCGGACAGCTACAATGAGCAGTTCTTC. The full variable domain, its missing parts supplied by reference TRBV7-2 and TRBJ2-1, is GAGVSQSPSNKVTEKGKDVELRCDPISGHTALYWYRQSLGQGLEFLIYFQGNSAPDKSGLPSDRFSAERTGGSVSTLTIQRTQQEDSAVYLCASSPDSYNEQFFGPGTRLTVL.

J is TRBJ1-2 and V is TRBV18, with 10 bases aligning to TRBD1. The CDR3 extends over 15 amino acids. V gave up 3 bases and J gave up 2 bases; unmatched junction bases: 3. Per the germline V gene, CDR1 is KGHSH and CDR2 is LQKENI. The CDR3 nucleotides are TGTGCCAGCTCACCTCGACAGGGGGCAAACTATGGCTACACCTTC. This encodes CASSPRQGANYGYTF. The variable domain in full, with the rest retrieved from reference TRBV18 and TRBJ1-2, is NAGVMQNPRHLVRRRGQEARLRCSPMKGHSHVYWYRQLPEEGLKFMVYLQKENIIDESGMPKERFSAEFPKEGPSILRIQQVVRGDSAAYFCASSPRQGANYGYTFGSGTRLTVV.

The CDR3 DNA is TGTGCCAGCAGCCCGTCTTTAAACACTGAAGCTTTCTTT. Its translation: CASSPSLNTEAFF. This chain links TRBV9 with TRBJ1-1; no definite D call. This CDR3 contains 13 residues. Trimming removed 4 bases at V and 2 bases at J, with 9 bases between. The germline gives CDR1 SGDLS, CDR2 YYNGEE.

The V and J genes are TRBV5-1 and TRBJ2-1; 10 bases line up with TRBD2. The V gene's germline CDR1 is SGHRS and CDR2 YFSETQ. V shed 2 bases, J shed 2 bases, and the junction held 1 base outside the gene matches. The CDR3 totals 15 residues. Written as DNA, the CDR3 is TGCGCCAGCAGCTTAAGCGGGGGGGCCTACAATGAGCAGTTCTTC. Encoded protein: CASSLSGGAYNEQFF.

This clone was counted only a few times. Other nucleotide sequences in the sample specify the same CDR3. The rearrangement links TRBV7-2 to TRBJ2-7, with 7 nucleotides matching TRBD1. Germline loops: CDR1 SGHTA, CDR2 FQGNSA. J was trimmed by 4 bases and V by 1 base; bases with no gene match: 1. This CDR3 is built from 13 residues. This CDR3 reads CASSLEQGYEQYF. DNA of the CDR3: TGTGCCAGCAGCTTAGAACAGGGGTACGAGCAGTACTTC.

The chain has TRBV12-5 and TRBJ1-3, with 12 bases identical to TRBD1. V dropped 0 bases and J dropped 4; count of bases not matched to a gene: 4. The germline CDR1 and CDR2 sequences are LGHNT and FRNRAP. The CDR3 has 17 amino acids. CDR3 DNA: TGTGCTAGTGGTTTGGTACCCGGGACAGGGGGCGGAAACACCATATATTTT. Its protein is CASGLVPGTGGGNTIYF. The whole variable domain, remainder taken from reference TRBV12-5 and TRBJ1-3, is DARVTQTPRHKVTEMGQEVTMRCQPILGHNTVFWYRQTMMQGLELLAYFRNRAPLDDSGMPKDRFSAEMPDATLATLKIQPSEPRDSAVYFCASGLVPGTGGGNTIYFGEGSWLTVV.

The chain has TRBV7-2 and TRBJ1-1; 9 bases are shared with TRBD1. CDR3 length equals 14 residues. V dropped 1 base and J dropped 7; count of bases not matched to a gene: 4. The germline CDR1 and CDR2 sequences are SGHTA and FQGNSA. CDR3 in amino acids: CASSLGTGVVEAFF. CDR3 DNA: TGTGCCAGCAGCTTAGGGACAGGGGTCGTTGAAGCTTTCTTT. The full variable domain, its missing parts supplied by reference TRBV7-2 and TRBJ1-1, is GAGVSQSPSNKVTEKGKDVELRCDPISGHTALYWYRQSLGQGLEFLIYFQGNSAPDKSGLPSDRFSAERTGGSVSTLTIQRTQQEDSAVYLCASSLGTGVVEAFFGQGTRLTVV.

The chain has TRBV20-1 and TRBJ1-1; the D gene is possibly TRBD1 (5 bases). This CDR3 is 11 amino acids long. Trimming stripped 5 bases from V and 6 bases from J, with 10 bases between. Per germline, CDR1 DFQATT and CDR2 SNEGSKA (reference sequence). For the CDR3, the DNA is TGCAGTGCTGCGTGGGACTCTGAAGCTTTCTTT. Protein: CSAAWDSEAFF.

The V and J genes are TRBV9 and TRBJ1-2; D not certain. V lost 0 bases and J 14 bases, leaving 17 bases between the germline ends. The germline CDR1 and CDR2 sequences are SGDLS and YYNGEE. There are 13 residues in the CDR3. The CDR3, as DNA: TGTGCCAGCAGCGTAGCCCCCCAGGCTCGACTAACCTTC. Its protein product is CASSVAPQARLTF.